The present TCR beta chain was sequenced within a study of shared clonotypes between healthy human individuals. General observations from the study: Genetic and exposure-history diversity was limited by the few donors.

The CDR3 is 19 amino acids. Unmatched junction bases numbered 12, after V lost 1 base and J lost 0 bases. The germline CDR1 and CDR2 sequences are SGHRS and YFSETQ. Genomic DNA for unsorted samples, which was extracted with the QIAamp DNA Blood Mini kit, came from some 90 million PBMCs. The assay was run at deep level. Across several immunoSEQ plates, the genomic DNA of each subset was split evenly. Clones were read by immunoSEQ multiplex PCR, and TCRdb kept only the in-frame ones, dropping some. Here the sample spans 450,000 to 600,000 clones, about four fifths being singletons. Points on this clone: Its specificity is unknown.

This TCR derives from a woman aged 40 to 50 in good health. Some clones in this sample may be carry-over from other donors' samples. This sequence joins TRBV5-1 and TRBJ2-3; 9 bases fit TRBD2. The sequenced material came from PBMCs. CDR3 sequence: CASSLTLSGRLTSTDTQYF. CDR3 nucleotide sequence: TGCGCCAGCAGCTTGACCTTGAGCGGGAGGTTAACTAGCACAGATACGCAGTATTTT.